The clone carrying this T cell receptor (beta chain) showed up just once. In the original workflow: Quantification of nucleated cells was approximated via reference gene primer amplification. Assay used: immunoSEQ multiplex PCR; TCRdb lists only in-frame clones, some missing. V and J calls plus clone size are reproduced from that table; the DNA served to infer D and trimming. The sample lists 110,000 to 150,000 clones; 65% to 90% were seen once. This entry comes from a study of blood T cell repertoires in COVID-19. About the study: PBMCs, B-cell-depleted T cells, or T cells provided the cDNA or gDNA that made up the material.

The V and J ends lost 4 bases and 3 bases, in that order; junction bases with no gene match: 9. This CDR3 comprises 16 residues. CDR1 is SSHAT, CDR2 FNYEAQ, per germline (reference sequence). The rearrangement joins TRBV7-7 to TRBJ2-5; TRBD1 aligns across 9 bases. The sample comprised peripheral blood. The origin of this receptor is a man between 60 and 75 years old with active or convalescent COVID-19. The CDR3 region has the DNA TGTGCCAGCAGCTCCGGGACAGGGTATTTGGAAGAGACCCAGTACTTC. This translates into CASSSGTGYLEETQYF.